This TCR beta chain was obtained from a study of T cells after yellow fever vaccination. This clonotype was seen many times. The antigen is not known. MiXCR was run by TCRdb on the 5' RACE reads, yielding one entry per CDR3 protein. In the table there are about 210,000 distinct CDR3 sequences, under 3.5% of which are singletons. Findings and caveats of the study: A secondary response was less intense yet reached its peak sooner, at day 5 versus 15.

V trimming: 9 bases; J trimming: 0 bases; junction bases outside the gene matches: 5. CDR3 length: 13 amino acids. From germline, CDR1 is MNHNY and CDR2 SVGAGI (reference sequence). The receptor comes from a young man who received the YFV17D yellow fever vaccine. The V and J genes are TRBV6-6 and TRBJ2-7, with 7 nucleotides matching TRBD2. Sequences were derived from CD4+ T cells sorted from PBMCs, sampled 10 days after the yellow fever booster vaccination. This CDR3 reads CASAGGSSYEQYV. The CDR3 coding sequence is TGTGCCAGTGCCGGGGGGTCCTCCTACGAGCAGTACGTC.